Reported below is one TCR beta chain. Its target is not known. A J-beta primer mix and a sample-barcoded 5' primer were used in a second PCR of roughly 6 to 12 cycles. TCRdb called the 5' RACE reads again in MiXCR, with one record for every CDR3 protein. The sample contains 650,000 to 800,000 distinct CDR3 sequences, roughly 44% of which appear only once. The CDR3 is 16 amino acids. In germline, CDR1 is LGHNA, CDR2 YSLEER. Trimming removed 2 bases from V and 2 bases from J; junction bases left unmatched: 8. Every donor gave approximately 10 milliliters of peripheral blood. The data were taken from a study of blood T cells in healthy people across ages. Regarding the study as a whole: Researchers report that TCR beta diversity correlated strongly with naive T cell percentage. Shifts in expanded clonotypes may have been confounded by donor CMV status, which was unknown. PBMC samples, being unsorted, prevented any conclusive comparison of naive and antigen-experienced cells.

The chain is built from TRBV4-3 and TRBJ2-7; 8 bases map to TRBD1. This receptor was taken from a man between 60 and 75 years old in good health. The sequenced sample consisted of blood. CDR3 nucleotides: TGCGCCAGCAGCCAAACCCGGACAGGGACCACCTACGAGCAGTACTTC. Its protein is CASSQTRTGTTYEQYF.